This entry lists 30 T cell receptor beta chains sequenced from one sample in a study of blood T cell repertoires in COVID-19. Assay used: immunoSEQ multiplex PCR; TCRdb lists only in-frame clones, some missing. Of tens of thousands of clones listed, 88% were seen once; the top ten hold 3.5%. Sequences were obtained from peripheral blood. These receptors were obtained from a man aged 50 to 60 with active COVID-19.

This clone was seen more than once but under ten times. The chain links TRBV2 to TRBJ2-5; possibly TRBD2 for D (6 bases). Germline-derived CDR1 and CDR2 are SNHLY and FYNNEI. Trimming took off 2 bases at V and 7 bases at J, with 14 bases between the two ends. CDR3 length: 14 residues. The CDR3 DNA is TGTGCCAGCAGTGAATCGGCTAGCGCGGCGACCCAGTACTTC. It encodes CASSESASAATQYF.

The CDR3 coding sequence is TGTGCCAGCAGTCCTGAAACGGTCTCTGGAAACACCATATATTTT. It is translated as CASSPETVSGNTIYF. The V and J genes are TRBV5-4 and TRBJ1-3; no clear D gene. The germline V gene encodes CDR1 SGHNT and CDR2 YYREEE (reference sequence). The CDR3 spans 15 residues. Trimming cost V 5 bases and J 0 bases, with 12 bases left between them.

The chain joins TRBV12-3 or TRBV12-4 to TRBJ2-3; D perhaps matches TRBD2 (7 bases). The CDR3 is made up of 13 amino acids. V gave up 5 bases and J gave up 9 bases, with 15 bases separating them. CDR3 region: CASSGGAGWTQYF. Written as DNA, the CDR3 is TGTGCCAGCAGTGGGGGGGCTGGGTGGACGCAGTATTTT.

V is TRBV6-2 or TRBV6-3 and J is TRBJ2-3; D is ambiguous. V was pared by 6 bases and J by 2 bases, with 18 bases between. The CDR3 is 16 amino acids. Germline-derived CDR1 and CDR2 are MNHEY and SVGEGT. The CDR3 DNA is TGTGCCAGCAGCGTGCGCCCCCTCATGAACACAGATACGCAGTATTTT. Translating it yields CASSVRPLMNTDTQYF.

This chain connects TRBV18 to TRBJ2-3, with D possibly matching TRBD2 (6 bases). The CDR3 is made up of 12 amino acids. Deletions cut 3 bases from V and 6 bases from J, with 7 bases between. CDR1 KGHSH and CDR2 LQKENI come from the germline V gene. The CDR3 protein is CASSPGGDTQYF. In DNA form, the CDR3 reads TGTGCCAGCTCACCCGGGGGTGATACGCAGTATTTT.

This clone was seen just once. V usage is TRBV6-2 or TRBV6-3 and J usage is TRBJ2-1; the D is unclear. The CDR3 is 12 residues long. Germline lookup yields CDR1 MNHEY and CDR2 SVGEGT. Trimming took 7 bases from V and 7 from J, leaving 11 bases between them. CDR3 DNA sequence: TGTGCCAGCAACCCGAGTGGTAATGAGCAGTTCTTC. Protein: CASNPSGNEQFF.

The chain employs TRBV6-5 and TRBJ2-5, with a tentative D call TRBD2 (6 bases). CDR3 size: 15 residues. Trimming stripped 0 bases from V and 5 bases from J, with 13 bases between. In germline, CDR1 is MNHEY, CDR2 SVGAGI. Written as DNA, the CDR3 is TGTGCCAGCAGTTACTCTGCGGGGATAGGGGAGACCCAGTACTTC. Encoded protein: CASSYSAGIGETQYF.

This clone was detected only once. CDR3 sequence (DNA): TGTGCCAGGCAGGGACAGGGTCAAGAGACCCAGTACTTC. Amino acid sequence: CARQGQGQETQYF. The chain employs TRBV2 and TRBJ2-5; 9 bases map to TRBD1. This CDR3 comprises 13 residues. Looked up from germline, CDR1 is SNHLY and CDR2 is FYNNEI. V lost 9 bases, J lost 2 bases, and 4 bases stayed unmatched.

In its sample, this clone was seen a few times. The chain employs TRBV19 and TRBJ1-5, with a weak D call TRBD1 (5 bases). Looked up from germline, CDR1 is LNHDA and CDR2 is SQIVND (reference sequence). This CDR3 region has 15 residues. Trimming left V 1 base short and J 4 bases short, with 11 bases between. CDR3 sequence reads: CASSIGQNENQPQHF. CDR3 DNA sequence: TGTGCCAGTAGTATAGGACAGAACGAGAATCAGCCCCAGCATTTT.

This chain joins TRBV18 and TRBJ1-2, with a weak D call TRBD1 (6 bases). Trimming took off 3 bases at V and 5 bases at J, with 10 bases between the two ends. Germline assignment: CDR1 KGHSH and CDR2 LQKENI. CDR3 length: 13 amino acids. Here the CDR3 DNA reads TGTGCCAGCTCACCCGACAGGCAATATGGCTACACCTTC. This codes for CASSPDRQYGYTF.

Here the CDR3 DNA reads TGTGCCAGCAGCGTAGAGGCGGGGGGGCTTTACGAGCAGTACTTC. Its protein is CASSVEAGGLYEQYF. This chain uses TRBV9 with TRBJ2-7; 9 positions agree with TRBD2. The J segment lost 4 bases and the V segment lost 0 bases, leaving 5 bases of the junction unmatched. Germline CDR1 is SGDLS and CDR2 is YYNGEE. The CDR3 has 15 amino acids.

This chain links TRBV5-1 with TRBJ1-3; D is perhaps TRBD1 (6 bases). The ends were cut back, 0 bases at V and 4 bases at J, with 11 bases in the middle. CDR3 length: 15 residues. From germline, CDR1 is SGHRS and CDR2 YFSETQ. CDR3 residues: CASSLETGWGNTIYF. The CDR3 region has the DNA TGCGCCAGCAGCTTGGAAACAGGGTGGGGAAACACCATATATTTT.

The rearrangement links TRBV7-2 to TRBJ1-2; maybe TRBD1 (6 bases). V was clipped by 1 base and J by 4 bases, with 13 bases between them. Per the germline V gene, CDR1 is SGHTA and CDR2 is FQGNSA. CDR3 length equals 15 residues. CDR3 region: CASSLVQGPLYGYTF. The CDR3 DNA is TGTGCCAGCAGCTTAGTACAGGGCCCCCTCTATGGCTACACCTTC.

The CDR3 nucleotides are TGTGCCAGCAGCCCGAGGACAACCTCCTACGAGCAGTACTTC. Translating it yields CASSPRTTSYEQYF. The V call is TRBV4-2, the J call TRBJ2-7; D possibly corresponds to TRBD1 (5 bases). Trimming took 4 bases from V and 0 from J, leaving 10 bases between them. CDR1 and CDR2 from the germline V gene are LGHNA and YNFKEQ. The CDR3 consists of 14 residues.

This clone appeared a single time. V usage is TRBV7-3 and J usage is TRBJ1-1; the match to TRBD1 covers 8 bases. V shed 5 bases and J 5 bases; nucleotides not matched to a gene: 4. Germline V gene data show CDR1 as SGHTA and CDR2 as FQGTGA. CDR3 size: 13 residues. In DNA, the CDR3 is TGTGCCAGCAGCGACAGGGGAAGGACTGAAGCTTTCTTT. Encoded protein: CASSDRGRTEAFF.

The chain carries TRBV19 and TRBJ1-2; D is undetermined. Per germline, CDR1 LNHDA and CDR2 SQIVND (reference sequence). This CDR3 is built from 16 residues. V was cut by 7 bases and J by 8 bases, with 26 bases left in between. The CDR3 loop reads CASTISKISVTEGYTF. The CDR3 nucleotides are TGTGCCAGTACCATATCCAAGATCTCGGTCACCGAGGGCTACACCTTC.

The chain links TRBV3-1 (or the pseudogene TRBV3-2) to TRBJ1-3, with D hard to call. The length of the CDR3 is 12 residues. The germline V and J ends were trimmed by 5 bases and 3 bases, with 5 bases remaining between them. Germline values: CDR1 LGHDT, CDR2 YNNKEL (reference sequence). Here the CDR3 DNA reads TGTGCCAGCAGCTCTTTTGGAAACACCATATATTTT. Protein sequence: CASSSFGNTIYF.

This chain uses TRBV27 with TRBJ2-7, with 12 bases lining up with TRBD1. J lost 7 bases, V lost 5 bases, and 6 bases had no gene match. The CDR3 is 14 residues long. Germline-derived CDR1 and CDR2 are MNHEY and SMNVEV (reference sequence). The CDR3: CASSTPGQGAEQYF. CDR3 sequence (DNA): TGTGCCAGCAGTACTCCGGGACAGGGGGCAGAGCAGTACTTC.

This clone was recorded a few times. The chain employs TRBV2 and TRBJ2-7, with D unresolved. The CDR3 sequence is 15 residues long. Looked up from germline, CDR1 is SNHLY and CDR2 is FYNNEI. Between the trimmed V and J ends, which lost 3 bases and 0 bases, there was a span of 12 bases. The CDR3 loop reads CASSDIGGFSYEQYF. CDR3 in DNA: TGTGCCAGCAGTGATATTGGCGGTTTCTCCTACGAGCAGTACTTC.

The genes are TRBV5-1 and TRBJ2-7; D possibly corresponds to TRBD2 (6 bases). The CDR3 length is 13 residues. Germline CDR1 is SGHRS and CDR2 is YFSETQ. V lost 2 bases and J 2 bases, leaving 8 bases between the germline ends. The CDR3 sequence: CASSFRLAYEQYF. CDR3 bases: TGCGCCAGCAGCTTCCGACTAGCCTACGAGCAGTACTTC.

The genes are TRBV5-1 and TRBJ2-5; tentatively, D is TRBD2 (6 bases). This CDR3 region has 14 residues. CDR1 is SGHRS and CDR2 is YFSETQ in the germline V gene. Trimming left V 2 bases short and J 5 bases short, with 13 bases between. CDR3 in amino acids: CASSFGPGGETQYF. CDR3 nucleotide sequence: TGCGCCAGCAGCTTTGGCCCTGGAGGGGAGACCCAGTACTTC.

This clone showed up just once. The V and J genes are TRBV9 and TRBJ1-5; tentative D call: TRBD1 (5 bases). The germline V gene has CDR1 SGDLS and CDR2 YYNGEE. The CDR3 has 14 residues. Trimming took 3 bases from V and 1 from J, leaving 8 bases between them. In DNA, the CDR3 is TGTGCCAGCAGCGATGGGGGGAGCAATCAGCCCCAGCATTTT. It encodes CASSDGGSNQPQHF.

The chain joins TRBV6-5 to TRBJ2-1; 7 bases agree with TRBD1. Trimming took 6 bases from V and 5 from J; bases not matched to a gene: 4. Germline CDR1 reads MNHEY; CDR2 reads SVGAGI. The length of the CDR3 is 13 residues. The CDR3 bases are TGTGCCAGCAGAGGCCAGGGGGACAATGAGCAGTTCTTC. It translates to CASRGQGDNEQFF.

The chain links TRBV7-8 to TRBJ2-3; no reliable D call. The germline CDR1 and CDR2 sequences are SGHVS and FQNEAQ. V lost 5 bases and J 1 base, leaving 10 bases between the germline ends. There are 14 residues in the CDR3. The CDR3 region has the DNA TGTGCCAGCAGCCTGCGTGAGGGCACAGATACGCAGTATTTT. As protein: CASSLREGTDTQYF.

V usage is TRBV30 and J usage is TRBJ2-1; TRBD1 matches at 8 bases. The CDR3 spans 13 residues. Germline CDR1 is GTSNPN and CDR2 is SVGIG (reference sequence). Trimming took 0 bases from V and 9 from J; bases not matched to a gene: 4. The CDR3 reads CAWSVGRGREQFF. CDR3 coding DNA: TGTGCCTGGAGTGTGGGCAGGGGGCGTGAGCAGTTCTTC.

The DNA for the CDR3 is TGTGCCTGGAGGGACTCCTTTCTGTGGTCCAAAAACATTCAGTACTTC. This codes for CAWRDSFLWSKNIQYF. The V and J genes are TRBV30 and TRBJ2-4; D is perhaps TRBD2 (5 bases). Per germline, CDR1 GTSNPN and CDR2 SVGIG (reference sequence). The CDR3 spans 16 residues. V was pared by 3 bases and J by 2 bases, with 17 bases between.

V gene TRBV7-2 combines with J gene TRBJ2-5, with TRBD1 matching over 7 bases. Germline loops: CDR1 SGHTA, CDR2 FQGNSA. The junction had 7 bases not matched to a gene; V was cut back by 2 bases and J by 1 base. The CDR3 extends over 16 amino acids. The CDR3 nucleotides are TGTGCCAGCAGCTTATCCTTTGCAGGGGGCCAAGAGACCCAGTACTTC. The encoded protein is CASSLSFAGGQETQYF.

The sample holds a few counts of this clone. V and J are TRBV6-6 and TRBJ1-5; TRBD1 agrees at 10 bases. V gave up 4 bases and J gave up 6 bases; unmatched junction bases: 9. The CDR3 is 16 amino acids. Germline V gives CDR1 MNHNY, CDR2 SVGAGI (reference sequence). The CDR3 DNA follows: TGTGCCAGCAGTTGGGGACAGGGGACAGCCGGTCAGCCCCAGCATTTT. It specifies CASSWGQGTAGQPQHF.

This chain links TRBV19 with TRBJ2-5, with a possible D match to TRBD1 (5 bases). The CDR3 covers 13 residues. Germline CDR1 reads LNHDA; CDR2 reads SQIVND (reference sequence). The germline V and J ends were trimmed by 4 bases and 3 bases, with 9 bases remaining between them. CDR3 amino acids: CASSKGWEETQYF. The CDR3 region has the DNA TGTGCCAGTAGTAAGGGGTGGGAAGAGACCCAGTACTTC.

This rearrangement joins TRBV6-5 to TRBJ2-7; D may be TRBD1 (5 bases). Germline CDR1 reads MNHEY; CDR2 reads SVGAGI. Between the trimmed V and J ends, which lost 8 bases and 7 bases, there was a span of 21 bases. This CDR3 region has 14 residues. In DNA form, the CDR3 reads TGTGCCAGCTACCCCCTCCTACCTACAGGAGAGCAGTACTTC. Protein: CASYPLLPTGEQYF.